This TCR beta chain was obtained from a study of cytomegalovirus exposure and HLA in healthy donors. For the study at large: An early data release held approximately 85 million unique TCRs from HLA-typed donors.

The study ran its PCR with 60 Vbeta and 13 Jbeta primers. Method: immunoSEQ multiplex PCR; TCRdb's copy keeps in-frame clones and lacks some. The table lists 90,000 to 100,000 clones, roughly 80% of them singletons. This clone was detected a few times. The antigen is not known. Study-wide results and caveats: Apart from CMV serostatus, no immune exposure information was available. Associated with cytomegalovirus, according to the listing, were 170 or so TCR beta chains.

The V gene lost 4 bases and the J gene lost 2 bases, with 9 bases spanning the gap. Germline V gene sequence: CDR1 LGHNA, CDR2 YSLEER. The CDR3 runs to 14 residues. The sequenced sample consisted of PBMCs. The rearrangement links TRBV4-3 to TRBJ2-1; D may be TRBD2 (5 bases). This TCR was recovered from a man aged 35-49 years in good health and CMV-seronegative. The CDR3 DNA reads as TGCGCCAGCAGCCCCGGGGTGGCCTACAATGAGCAGTTCTTC. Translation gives CASSPGVAYNEQFF.